One sample yielded the 30 T cell receptor beta chains listed below, sequenced in a study of blood T cell repertoires in COVID-19. Sequencing used immunoSEQ multiplex PCR; TCRdb keeps in-frame clones, though not all of them. The table includes about 170,000 clones, around four fifths detected once. The sequenced sample was peripheral blood. Every receptor here comes from a woman of 80 years or more with acute or convalescent COVID-19.

This clone was seen only a few times. This chain links TRBV19 with TRBJ1-5; perhaps TRBD1 as D (6 bases). CDR1 is LNHDA, CDR2 SQIVND, per germline (reference sequence). Trimming took 4 bases from V and 3 from J, leaving 19 bases between them. The CDR3 length is 17 residues. The DNA of the CDR3 is TGTGCCAGTAGTAGCCCTCATCGGGGGGCGGACAATCAGCCCCAGCATTTT. It codes for CASSSPHRGADNQPQHF.

V is TRBV7-6 and J is TRBJ2-7, with 7 positions matching TRBD1. CDR1 is SGHVS and CDR2 is FNYEAQ in the germline V gene. The CDR3 extends over 14 amino acids. Trimming cost V 5 bases and J 5 bases; bases outside gene matches: 9. CDR3 loop: CASSHGTVNDEQYF. CDR3 DNA sequence: TGTGCCAGCAGCCACGGGACAGTTAACGACGAGCAGTACTTC.

V and J are TRBV5-4 and TRBJ2-1; D might be TRBD1 (5 bases). V was cut by 4 bases and J by 7 bases, with 12 bases left in between. Germline CDR1 is SGHNT and CDR2 is YYREEE (reference sequence). CDR3 size: 13 residues. The CDR3 loop is CASSPPRQNEQFF. CDR3 nucleotide sequence: TGTGCCAGCAGCCCGCCCCGACAGAATGAGCAGTTCTTC.

The chain joins TRBV27 to TRBJ2-7, with TRBD2 identical over 11 bases. Germline values: CDR1 MNHEY, CDR2 SMNVEV (reference sequence). The CDR3 has 15 amino acids. The V segment lost 8 bases and the J segment 2 bases; nucleotides outside the gene matches: 8. CDR3 region: CASATGTSGAYEQYF. The CDR3 region has the DNA TGTGCCAGCGCGACCGGGACTAGCGGAGCCTACGAGCAGTACTTC.

This rearrangement joins TRBV15 to TRBJ2-5; tentatively, D is TRBD2 (7 bases). The V end was cut by 6 bases, the J end by 5 bases, with 13 bases between. The germline CDR1 and CDR2 sequences are LNHNV and YYDKDF (reference sequence). The CDR3 runs 13 residues. CDR3 nucleotide sequence: TGTGCCACCAGTCCCAGGGGAGGGGAGACCCAGTACTTC. Translated, it gives CATSPRGGETQYF.

This clone has a handful of counts. J is TRBJ2-7 and V is TRBV11-1; TRBD1 aligns across 7 bases. The CDR3 has 14 residues. CDR1 SGHAT and CDR2 FQDESV come from the germline V gene (reference sequence). V lost 5 bases, J lost 5 bases, and 9 bases stayed unmatched. This CDR3 reads CASSPGTAPHEQYF. The CDR3 DNA sequence: TGTGCCAGCAGCCCCGGGACAGCTCCCCACGAGCAGTACTTC.

The genes are TRBV7-9 and TRBJ2-5; the D gene is possibly TRBD2 (5 bases). V lost 5 bases and J 4 bases, leaving 8 bases between the germline ends. Germline V gene lookup returns CDR1 SEHNR and CDR2 FQNEAQ (reference sequence). This CDR3 has 12 residues. The CDR3 loop is CASSPSGETQYF. DNA of the CDR3: TGTGCCAGCAGCCCCAGCGGAGAGACCCAGTACTTC. The full variable domain, rest sourced from reference TRBV7-9 and TRBJ2-5, is DTGVSQNPRHKITKRGQNVTFRCDPISEHNRLYWYRQTLGQGPEFLTYFQNEAQLEKSRLLSDRFSAERPKGSFSTLEIQRTEQGDSAMYLCASSPSGETQYFGPGTRLLVL.

The V and J genes are TRBV14 and TRBJ1-1, with a possible D match to TRBD1 (5 bases). Germline V gene sequence: CDR1 SGHDN, CDR2 FVKESK. V was shortened by 4 bases and J by 5 bases, with 11 bases between the two germline ends. This CDR3 is built from 13 residues. The CDR3 is CASSRSGGTEAFF. CDR3 sequence (DNA): TGTGCCAGCAGCCGCTCGGGGGGGACTGAAGCTTTCTTT.

This chain links TRBV19 with TRBJ2-7; 7 bases agree with TRBD1. The ends lost 8 bases at V and 4 bases at J; junction bases unmatched: 11. There are 14 residues in the CDR3. Germline V gene sequence: CDR1 LNHDA, CDR2 SQIVND (reference sequence). CDR3 sequence (DNA): TGTGCCAGTCGTGACAGGGTGGGGCCGTACGAGCAGTACTTC. Its protein product is CASRDRVGPYEQYF.

A few counts support this clone. The chain employs TRBV6-6 and TRBJ1-4; 9 nucleotides line up with TRBD1. Germline CDR1 reads MNHNY; CDR2 reads SVGAGI (reference sequence). V dropped 6 bases and J dropped 8; count of bases not matched to a gene: 10. This CDR3 is built from 15 residues. The CDR3 nucleotides are TGTGCCAGCAGGCACGGACAGGGGACCGAGGAAAAACTGTTTTTT. Protein: CASRHGQGTEEKLFF.

The CDR3 here is CASSTGQGATGNTIYF. CDR3 DNA: TGTGCCAGCAGCACCGGACAGGGGGCGACTGGAAACACCATATATTTT. V usage is TRBV5-4 and J usage is TRBJ1-3; 11 positions agree with TRBD1. Germline V lookup: CDR1 SGHNT, CDR2 YYREEE (reference sequence). V shed 4 bases, J shed 2 bases, and the junction held 5 bases outside the gene matches. This CDR3 contains 16 residues.

This clone showed up just a few times. The chain employs TRBV5-8 and TRBJ2-2, with 8 nucleotides matching TRBD1. The germline V gene encodes CDR1 SGHTS and CDR2 YDEGEE. This CDR3 comprises 16 residues. V shed 4 bases, J shed 4 bases, and the junction held 9 bases outside the gene matches. The DNA of the CDR3 is TGTGCCAGCAGCCGCGACAGGGGAAGTGGCACCGGGGAGCTGTTTTTT. This gives the protein CASSRDRGSGTGELFF.

V and J are TRBV24-1 and TRBJ2-2; the match to TRBD1 covers 7 bases. This CDR3 has 13 amino acids. V shed 5 bases, J shed 5 bases, and the junction held 1 base outside the gene matches. Germline CDR1 reads KGHDR; CDR2 reads SFDVKD. The CDR3 sequence is CATSGQGTGELFF. In DNA form, the CDR3 reads TGTGCCACCAGTGGACAGGGAACCGGGGAGCTGTTTTTT.

A note on this clone: An end of the junction differs from the germline gene, which may be a read error. Other DNA sequences in the sample encode the same CDR3. V usage is TRBV28 and J usage is TRBJ1-1; 8 bases fit TRBD1. CDR1 MDHEN and CDR2 SYDVKM come from the germline V gene. The CDR3 is 13 residues long. CDR3 in amino acids: CATKDRVNTEAFF. Written as DNA, the CDR3 is TGCGCCACCAAGGACAGGGTGAACACTGAAGCTTTCTTT. The complete variable domain, with remaining parts taken from reference TRBV28 and TRBJ1-1, reads DVKVTQSSRYLVKRTGEKVFLECVQDMDHENMFWYRQDPGLGLRLIYFSYDVKMKEKGDIPEGYSVSREKKERFSLILESASTNQTSMYLCATKDRVNTEAFFGQGTRLTVV.

This chain connects TRBV28 to TRBJ2-3; the D gene is possibly TRBD2 (7 bases). The CDR3 length is 13 residues. In germline, CDR1 is MDHEN, CDR2 SYDVKM. Trimming shortened V by 3 bases and J by 4 bases, and 8 bases separated the two germline ends. As DNA, the CDR3 is TGTGCCAGCAGTTTGGGGGGGCCAGATACGCAGTATTTT. Translation: CASSLGGPDTQYF.

Only a few counts were recorded for this clone. The CDR3 DNA reads TGTGCCAGCAGCCCAGGGGGCTTTGGCTACACCTTC. It translates to CASSPGGFGYTF. V is TRBV5-4 and J is TRBJ1-2; 8 bases line up with TRBD1. The trim removed 4 bases at V and 7 bases at J, leaving 3 bases unmatched. Germline values: CDR1 SGHNT, CDR2 YYREEE (reference sequence). This CDR3 region has 12 residues.

V usage is TRBV6-1 and J usage is TRBJ1-3; D remains ambiguous. CDR1 is MNHNS, CDR2 SASEGT, per germline. The length of the CDR3 is 16 residues. V was clipped by 0 bases and J by 0 bases, with 9 bases between them. The DNA for the CDR3 is TGTGCCAGCAGTGAAGCAAACCTGAGCTCTGGAAACACCATATATTTT. It is translated as CASSEANLSSGNTIYF.

V is TRBV19 and J is TRBJ2-7; 8 nucleotides match TRBD2. Per the germline V gene, CDR1 is LNHDA and CDR2 is SQIVND (reference sequence). CDR3 length: 17 residues. The V and J ends lost 5 bases and 2 bases, in that order; junction bases with no gene match: 14. Here the CDR3 DNA reads TGTGCCAGTAGTCGGTTTTCGGGAGGGGGTCTCCCCTACGAGCAGTACTTC. It yields the protein CASSRFSGGGLPYEQYF.

The chain joins TRBV6-6 to TRBJ1-6; D call uncertain. This CDR3 contains 12 residues. Germline V lookup: CDR1 MNHNY, CDR2 SVGAGI (reference sequence). The V end was cut by 3 bases, the J end by 7 bases, with 4 bases between. CDR3: CASSYPNSPLHF. The DNA for the CDR3 is TGTGCCAGCAGTTATCCGAATTCACCCCTCCACTTT.

This clone showed up just a few times. This chain joins TRBV5-4 and TRBJ1-1; D call uncertain. Germline V gene lookup returns CDR1 SGHNT and CDR2 YYREEE (reference sequence). The CDR3 consists of 14 residues. V was pared by 3 bases and J by 5 bases, with 14 bases between. DNA of the CDR3: TGTGCCAGCAGCTACGGGTCTTTTGGGACTGAAGCTTTCTTT. Amino acid sequence: CASSYGSFGTEAFF.

V usage is TRBV11-2 and J usage is TRBJ2-5; 8 bases map to TRBD1. Per the germline V gene, CDR1 is SGHAT and CDR2 is FQNNGV. V was clipped by 6 bases and J by 5 bases; unmatched bases: 14. This CDR3 is built from 16 residues. The CDR3 DNA follows: TGTGCCAGCAGTCAAGACCTCAGGGGGCGTCGGGAGACCCAGTACTTC. Its protein is CASSQDLRGRRETQYF.

Comment on this clone: Other nucleotide sequences from this sample produce the same CDR3. The chain couples TRBV5-1 to TRBJ2-7, with 11 nucleotides matching TRBD1. Germline V gene data show CDR1 as SGHRS and CDR2 as YFSETQ. V was pared by 4 bases and J by 4 bases, with 4 bases of the junction left unmatched. The CDR3 runs 14 residues. CDR3 in amino acids: CASSPGQGAYEQYF. The CDR3 nucleotides are TGCGCCAGCAGCCCAGGACAGGGGGCTTACGAGCAGTACTTC.

The chain employs TRBV3-1 (or the pseudogene TRBV3-2) and TRBJ2-1, with 7 nucleotides matching TRBD2. This CDR3 comprises 15 residues. V shed 1 base and J 3 bases; nucleotides not matched to a gene: 3. Germline assignment: CDR1 LGHDT and CDR2 YNNKEL (reference sequence). In DNA form, the CDR3 reads TGTGCCAGCAGCCAAGCGGGGGGTATCTACAATGAGCAGTTCTTC. It is translated as CASSQAGGIYNEQFF.

Remarks on this clone: Other nucleotide sequences from this sample produce the same CDR3. V is TRBV6-5 and J is TRBJ2-3; D remains unclear. The CDR3 spans 12 residues. Germline loops: CDR1 MNHEY, CDR2 SVGAGI. Trimming pared 6 bases from V and 3 bases from J, leaving 7 bases between. CDR3: CASSRGTDTQYF. CDR3 in DNA: TGTGCCAGCAGCAGAGGTACAGATACGCAGTATTTT.

This chain uses TRBV5-1 with TRBJ1-1, with D unresolved. Trimming left V 4 bases short and J 1 base short, with 11 bases between. The length of the CDR3 is 14 residues. Germline CDR1 SGHRS, CDR2 YFSETQ. The CDR3 coding sequence is TGCGCCAGCAGCCCCCTGAGCCAGAACACTGAAGCTTTCTTT. Translating gives CASSPLSQNTEAFF.

The chain carries TRBV10-3 and TRBJ1-5; TRBD1 matches at 12 bases. The length of the CDR3 is 17 residues. Germline CDR1 reads ENHRY; CDR2 reads SYGVKD. J gave up 0 bases and V 8 bases, and 8 bases lay outside the gene matches. CDR3 residues: CAIGGTGGRYSNQPQHF. The CDR3 bases are TGTGCCATCGGAGGGACAGGGGGCCGTTATAGCAATCAGCCCCAGCATTTT.

The chain combines TRBV7-2 with TRBJ2-7; the D is unclear. This CDR3 comprises 14 residues. Germline values: CDR1 SGHTA, CDR2 FQGNSA. The V gene lost 0 bases and the J gene lost 0 bases, with 6 bases spanning the gap. The CDR3 region has the DNA TGTGCCAGCAGCTTAGCGTACAGCTCCTACGAGCAGTACTTC. It encodes CASSLAYSSYEQYF. Looking up the rest from reference TRBV7-2 and TRBJ2-7 gives the full variable domain: GAGVSQSPSNKVTEKGKDVELRCDPISGHTALYWYRQSLGQGLEFLIYFQGNSAPDKSGLPSDRFSAERTGGSVSTLTIQRTQQEDSAVYLCASSLAYSSYEQYFGPGTRLTVT.

CDR3 sequence (DNA): TGTGCCAGCAGCGTAGGTCCGACTCCCTCCGGGGAGCTGTTTTTT. This sequence encodes CASSVGPTPSGELFF. The chain combines TRBV9 with TRBJ2-2; D is unclear. Per the germline V gene, CDR1 is SGDLS and CDR2 is YYNGEE. V lost 0 bases to trimming and J lost 6 bases, with 12 bases between them. The CDR3 runs 15 residues.

The V call is TRBV2, the J call TRBJ2-5; no firm D call. V was cut by 2 bases and J by 2 bases, with 6 bases left in between. The CDR3 has 13 residues. Germline V CDR1 and CDR2: SNHLY, FYNNEI. CDR3 in amino acids: CASSENNQETQYF. DNA for the CDR3: TGTGCCAGCAGTGAAAACAATCAAGAGACCCAGTACTTC.

The chain recombines TRBV28 with TRBJ2-7, with 8 nucleotides matching TRBD1. Looked up from germline, CDR1 is MDHEN and CDR2 is SYDVKM. The V and J ends lost 4 bases and 2 bases, in that order; junction bases with no gene match: 7. This CDR3 has 15 residues. In DNA form, the CDR3 reads TGTGCCAGCAGTTCTCCGGGACAGGCCACCTACGAGCAGTACTTC. Translation: CASSSPGQATYEQYF.